This T cell receptor beta chain was sequenced for a study of T cell responses to AZD1222 COVID-19 vaccine. Findings and limits, study-wide: Possibly, clonal diversity was underestimated; donors were largely white British and included more females. Reportedly, nearly half of unique spike TCRs recognized epitopes outside B.1.351/B.1.1.7 mutations.

Clones were sequenced by immunoSEQ multiplex PCR, and TCRdb holds only the in-frame ones, with some missing. The sample yields about 40,000 clones, 88% seen once. The CDR3 is made up of 15 amino acids. Germline V gene data show CDR1 as SGHVS and CDR2 as FNYEAQ. Trimming left V 5 bases short and J 6 bases short, with 20 bases between. Regarding this clone: Its specificity is unknown.

This chain connects TRBV7-6 to TRBJ2-7, with D tentatively TRBD1 or TRBD2 (5 bases each). The receptor was isolated from an adult who received the MenACWY meningococcal vaccine as a control. Sequenced here: peripheral blood, sampled 28 days after the second dose of the MenACWY control vaccine. The CDR3 region is CASSHAIGTPSEQYF. CDR3 coding DNA: TGTGCCAGCAGCCACGCTATTGGGACCCCCTCCGAGCAGTACTTC.